These 12 T cell receptor beta chains came from one sample sequenced in a study of T-cell reconstitution after alpha-beta-depleted transplantation in children. Library preparation (for TCRbeta) was performed with unique molecular identifiers. MiXCR, run by TCRdb on the PCR reads, gives a single entry per CDR3 protein. Of 75,000 to 90,000 distinct CDR3 sequences in the sample, roughly 14% are singletons; the top ten hold 25% to 35%. Sample: PBMCs, mostly from graft donor cells, taken 180 days after TCRalphabeta/CD19-depleted stem cell transplant. These receptors were obtained from a male patient aged 2 to 10 who had a stem cell transplant for acute lymphoblastic leukemia, so the T cells may come from the graft donor.

This clonotype showed up just a few times. This chain uses TRBV5-1 with TRBJ1-1; D is unresolved. Germline-derived CDR1 and CDR2 are SGHRS and YFSETQ. Trimming left V 0 bases short and J 4 bases short, with 10 bases between. CDR3 length equals 14 residues. CDR3 in amino acids: CASSLDAGPTEAFF. As DNA, the CDR3 is TGCGCCAGCAGCTTGGATGCGGGCCCCACTGAAGCTTTCTTT.

J is TRBJ2-1 and V is TRBV5-1, with 7 positions matching TRBD2. The CDR3 sequence is 16 residues long. J lost 8 bases, V lost 0 bases, and 11 bases had no gene match. Germline-derived CDR1 and CDR2 are SGHRS and YFSETQ. The CDR3 reads CASSLVGGSPRDEQFF. The CDR3 region has the DNA TGCGCCAGCAGCTTGGTCGGCGGGAGCCCCAGAGATGAGCAGTTCTTC.

The chain recombines TRBV5-5 with TRBJ2-1; 11 bases map to TRBD2. Per germline, CDR1 SGHKS and CDR2 YYEKEE (reference sequence). V was clipped by 4 bases and J by 5 bases; unmatched bases: 2. The CDR3 is made up of 14 amino acids. CDR3 in DNA: TGTGCCAGCAGCCGACTAGCGGGAAACAATGAGCAGTTCTTC. This codes for CASSRLAGNNEQFF.

This clonotype was counted only a few times. V usage is TRBV9 and J usage is TRBJ1-3; D not certain. The CDR3 contains 12 residues. The V end lost 0 bases, the J end lost 10 bases, and 8 bases lay between the germline ends. CDR1 and CDR2 from the germline V gene are SGDLS and YYNGEE. The CDR3: CASSVEGGTIYF. Written as DNA, the CDR3 is TGTGCCAGCAGCGTAGAGGGCGGGACCATATATTTT.

The chain links TRBV5-1 to TRBJ1-3; D gene unclear. Germline CDR1 reads SGHRS; CDR2 reads YFSETQ. Trimming stripped 0 bases from V and 0 bases from J, with 13 bases between. This CDR3 contains 17 residues. The CDR3 here is CASSLGTAGISGNTIYF. The CDR3 DNA follows: TGCGCCAGCAGCTTGGGGACGGCTGGTATCTCTGGAAACACCATATATTTT.

Regarding this clonotype: A much larger clone lies one base from this, so it may be a read error. V and J are TRBV11-2 and TRBJ2-7; 9 bases align to TRBD1. Unmatched junction bases numbered 10, after V lost 5 bases and J lost 5 bases. Germline V CDR1 and CDR2: SGHAT, FQNNGV. This CDR3 region has 15 residues. The DNA of the CDR3 is TGTGCCAGCAGCATAGGGGGACAGGGCGGCGACGAGCAGTACTTC. Its protein is CASSIGGQGGDEQYF. Variable domain in full (rest from reference TRBV11-2 and TRBJ2-7): EAGVAQSPRYKIIEKRQSVAFWCNPISGHATLYWYQQILGQGPKLLIQFQNNGVVDDSQLPKDRFSAERLKGVDSTLKIQPAKLEDSAVYLCASSIGGQGGDEQYFGPGTRLTVT.

In its sample, this clonotype was seen a few times. The genes are TRBV5-1 and TRBJ1-1, with D perhaps matching TRBD1 (6 bases). V dropped 7 bases and J dropped 0 bases, with 13 bases sitting between them. CDR3 length: 14 amino acids. Per germline, CDR1 SGHRS and CDR2 YFSETQ. The CDR3 DNA is TGCGCCAGCCGTGAAGGGGGGCTGAACACTGAAGCTTTCTTT. Translated: CASREGGLNTEAFF.

This clonotype was found a few times. J is TRBJ2-3 and V is TRBV20-1, with D uncertain. The CDR3 is made up of 14 amino acids. V gave up 2 bases and J gave up 2 bases, with 11 bases separating them. Germline V lookup: CDR1 DFQATT, CDR2 SNEGSKA (reference sequence). The CDR3 DNA is TGCAGTGCTAGATCGTTTTCGCACACAGATACGCAGTATTTT. It is translated as CSARSFSHTDTQYF.

The chain uses TRBV20-1 and TRBJ2-2, with 9 positions matching TRBD2. CDR1 and CDR2 (germline): DFQATT, SNEGSKA (reference sequence). J gave up 9 bases and V 2 bases, and 7 bases lay outside the gene matches. The CDR3 extends over 14 amino acids. The CDR3 loop reads CSARMSSGSRELFF. CDR3 nucleotide sequence: TGCAGTGCTAGAATGAGTAGCGGGAGTCGGGAGCTGTTTTTT.

A few counts support this clonotype. The chain has TRBV5-6 and TRBJ1-5, with a possible D match to TRBD1 (5 bases). Germline-derived CDR1 and CDR2 are SGHDT and YYEEEE. The V and J ends lost 0 bases and 9 bases respectively, with 10 bases between them. CDR3 size: 13 residues. Here the CDR3 reads CASSLALGGPQHF. CDR3 sequence (DNA): TGTGCCAGCAGCTTGGCCCTGGGGGGGCCCCAGCATTTT.

This chain joins TRBV7-9 and TRBJ2-6; no definite D call. V lost 3 bases and J 0 bases, leaving 6 bases between the germline ends. Germline-derived CDR1 and CDR2 are SEHNR and FQNEAQ (reference sequence). The CDR3 covers 15 residues. The CDR3 region is CASSFPDSGANVLTF. The DNA for the CDR3 is TGTGCCAGCAGCTTTCCAGACTCTGGGGCCAACGTCCTGACTTTC.

A few counts support this clonotype. This chain connects TRBV20-1 to TRBJ1-1; D call uncertain. CDR1 DFQATT and CDR2 SNEGSKA come from the germline V gene (reference sequence). The CDR3 covers 16 residues. V lost 1 base and J 0 bases, leaving 15 bases between the germline ends. CDR3 DNA sequence: TGCAGTGCTAGAGCCCGGCCCAGACCCATGAACACTGAAGCTTTCTTT. As protein: CSARARPRPMNTEAFF.